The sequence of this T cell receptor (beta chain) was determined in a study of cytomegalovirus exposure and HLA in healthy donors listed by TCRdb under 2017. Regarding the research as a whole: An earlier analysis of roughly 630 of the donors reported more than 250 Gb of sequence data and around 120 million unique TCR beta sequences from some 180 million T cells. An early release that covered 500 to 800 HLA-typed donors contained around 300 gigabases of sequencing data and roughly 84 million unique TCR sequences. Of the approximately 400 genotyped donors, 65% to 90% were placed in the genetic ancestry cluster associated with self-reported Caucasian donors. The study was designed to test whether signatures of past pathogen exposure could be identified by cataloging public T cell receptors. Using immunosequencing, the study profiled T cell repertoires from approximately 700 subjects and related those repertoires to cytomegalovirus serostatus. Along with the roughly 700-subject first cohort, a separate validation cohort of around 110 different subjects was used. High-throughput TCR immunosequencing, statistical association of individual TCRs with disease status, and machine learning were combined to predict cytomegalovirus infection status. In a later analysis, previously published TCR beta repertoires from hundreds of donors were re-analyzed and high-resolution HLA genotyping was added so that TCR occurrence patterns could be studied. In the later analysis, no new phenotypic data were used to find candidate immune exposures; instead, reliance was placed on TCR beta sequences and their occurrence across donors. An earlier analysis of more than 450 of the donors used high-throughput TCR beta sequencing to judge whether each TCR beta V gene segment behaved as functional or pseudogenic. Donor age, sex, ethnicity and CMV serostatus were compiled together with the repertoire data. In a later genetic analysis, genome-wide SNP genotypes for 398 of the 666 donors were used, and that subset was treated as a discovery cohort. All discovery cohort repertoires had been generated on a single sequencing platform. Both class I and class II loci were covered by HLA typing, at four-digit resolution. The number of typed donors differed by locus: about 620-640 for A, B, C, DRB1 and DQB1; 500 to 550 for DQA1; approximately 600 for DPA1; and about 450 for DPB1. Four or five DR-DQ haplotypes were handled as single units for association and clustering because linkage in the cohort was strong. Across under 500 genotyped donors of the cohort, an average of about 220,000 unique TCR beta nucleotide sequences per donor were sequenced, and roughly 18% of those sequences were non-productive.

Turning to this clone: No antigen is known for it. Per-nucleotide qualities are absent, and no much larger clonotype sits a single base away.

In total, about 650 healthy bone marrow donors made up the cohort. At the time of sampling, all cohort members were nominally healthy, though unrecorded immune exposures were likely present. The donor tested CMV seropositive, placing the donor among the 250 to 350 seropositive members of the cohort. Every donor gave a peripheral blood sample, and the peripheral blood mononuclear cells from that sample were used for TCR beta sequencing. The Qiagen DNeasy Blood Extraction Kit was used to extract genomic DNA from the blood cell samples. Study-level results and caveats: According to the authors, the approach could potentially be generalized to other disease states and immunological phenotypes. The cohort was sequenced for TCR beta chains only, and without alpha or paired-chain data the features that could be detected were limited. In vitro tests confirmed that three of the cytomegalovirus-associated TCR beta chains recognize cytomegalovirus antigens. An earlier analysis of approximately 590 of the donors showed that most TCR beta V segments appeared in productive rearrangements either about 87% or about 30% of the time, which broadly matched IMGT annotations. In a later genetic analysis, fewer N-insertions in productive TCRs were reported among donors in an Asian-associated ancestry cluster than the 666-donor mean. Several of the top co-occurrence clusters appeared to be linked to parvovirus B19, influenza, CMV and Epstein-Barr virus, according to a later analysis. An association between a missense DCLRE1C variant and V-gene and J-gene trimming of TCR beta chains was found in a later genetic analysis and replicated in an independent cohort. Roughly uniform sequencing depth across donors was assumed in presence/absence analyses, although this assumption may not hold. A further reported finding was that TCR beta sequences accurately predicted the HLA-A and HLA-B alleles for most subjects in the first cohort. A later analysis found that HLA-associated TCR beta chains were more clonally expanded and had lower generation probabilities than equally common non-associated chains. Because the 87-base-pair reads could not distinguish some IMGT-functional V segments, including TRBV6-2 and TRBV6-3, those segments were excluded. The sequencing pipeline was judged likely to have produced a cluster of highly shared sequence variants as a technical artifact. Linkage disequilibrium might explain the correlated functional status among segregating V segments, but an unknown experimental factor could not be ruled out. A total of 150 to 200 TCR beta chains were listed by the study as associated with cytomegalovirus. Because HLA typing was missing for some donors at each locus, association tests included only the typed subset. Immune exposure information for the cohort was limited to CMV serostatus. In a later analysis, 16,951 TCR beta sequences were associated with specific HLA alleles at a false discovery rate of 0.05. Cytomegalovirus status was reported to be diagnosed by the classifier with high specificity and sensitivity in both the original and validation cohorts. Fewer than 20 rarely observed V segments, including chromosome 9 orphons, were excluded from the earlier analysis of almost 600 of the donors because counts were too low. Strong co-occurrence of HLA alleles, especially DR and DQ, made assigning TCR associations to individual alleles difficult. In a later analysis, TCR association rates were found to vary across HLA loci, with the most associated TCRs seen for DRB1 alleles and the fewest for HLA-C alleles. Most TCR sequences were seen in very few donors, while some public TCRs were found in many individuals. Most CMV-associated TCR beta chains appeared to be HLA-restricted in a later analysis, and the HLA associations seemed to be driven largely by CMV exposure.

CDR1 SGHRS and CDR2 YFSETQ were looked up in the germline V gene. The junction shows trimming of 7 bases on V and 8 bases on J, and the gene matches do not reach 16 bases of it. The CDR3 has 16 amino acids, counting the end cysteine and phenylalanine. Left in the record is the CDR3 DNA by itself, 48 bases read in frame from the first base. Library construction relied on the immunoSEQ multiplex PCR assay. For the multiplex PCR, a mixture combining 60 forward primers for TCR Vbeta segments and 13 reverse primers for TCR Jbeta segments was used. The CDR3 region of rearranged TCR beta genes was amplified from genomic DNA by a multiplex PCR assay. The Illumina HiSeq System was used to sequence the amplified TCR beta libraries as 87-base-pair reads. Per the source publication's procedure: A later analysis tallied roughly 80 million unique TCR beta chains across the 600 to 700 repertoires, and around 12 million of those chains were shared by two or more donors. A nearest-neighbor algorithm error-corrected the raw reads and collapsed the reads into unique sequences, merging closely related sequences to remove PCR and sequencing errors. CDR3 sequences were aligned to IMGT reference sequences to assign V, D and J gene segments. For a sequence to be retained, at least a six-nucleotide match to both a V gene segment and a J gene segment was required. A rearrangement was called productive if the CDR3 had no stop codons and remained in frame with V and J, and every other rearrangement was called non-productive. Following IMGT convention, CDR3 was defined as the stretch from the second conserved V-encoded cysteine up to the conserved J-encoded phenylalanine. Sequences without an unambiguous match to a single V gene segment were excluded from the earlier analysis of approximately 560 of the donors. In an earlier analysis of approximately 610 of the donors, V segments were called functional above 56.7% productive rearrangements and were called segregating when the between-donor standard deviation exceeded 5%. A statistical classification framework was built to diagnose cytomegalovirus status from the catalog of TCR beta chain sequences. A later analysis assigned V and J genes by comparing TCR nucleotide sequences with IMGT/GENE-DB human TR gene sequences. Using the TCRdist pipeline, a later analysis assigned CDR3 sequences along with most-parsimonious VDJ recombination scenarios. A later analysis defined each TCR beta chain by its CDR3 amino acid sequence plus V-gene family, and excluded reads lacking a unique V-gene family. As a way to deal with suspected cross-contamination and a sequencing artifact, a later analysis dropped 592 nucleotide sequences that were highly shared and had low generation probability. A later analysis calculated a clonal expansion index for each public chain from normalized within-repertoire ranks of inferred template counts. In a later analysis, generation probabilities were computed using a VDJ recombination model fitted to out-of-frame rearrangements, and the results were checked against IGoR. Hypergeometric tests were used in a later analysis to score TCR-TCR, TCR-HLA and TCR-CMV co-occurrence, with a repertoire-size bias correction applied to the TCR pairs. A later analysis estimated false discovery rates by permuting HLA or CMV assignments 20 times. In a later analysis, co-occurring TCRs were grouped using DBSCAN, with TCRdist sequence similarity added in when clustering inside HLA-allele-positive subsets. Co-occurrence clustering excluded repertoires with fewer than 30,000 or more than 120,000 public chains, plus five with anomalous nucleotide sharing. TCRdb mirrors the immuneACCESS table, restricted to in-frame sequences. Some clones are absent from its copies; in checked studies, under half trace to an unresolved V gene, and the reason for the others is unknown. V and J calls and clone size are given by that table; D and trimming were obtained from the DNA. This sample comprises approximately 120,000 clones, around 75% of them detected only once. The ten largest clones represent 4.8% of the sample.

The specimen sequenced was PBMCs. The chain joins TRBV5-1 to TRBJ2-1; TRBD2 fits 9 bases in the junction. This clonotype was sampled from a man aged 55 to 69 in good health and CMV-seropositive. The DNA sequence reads TGCGCCAGCTCCTACCGGCGGGGGGGAAGTTTCGATGAGCAGTTCTTC. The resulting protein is CASSYRRGGSFDEQFF.